This entry lists 31 T cell receptor beta chains sequenced from one sample in a study of T cell repertoires in cytomegalovirus infection. These receptors' antigens are unknown. TCRdb independently ran MiXCR on the reads; one entry per CDR3 protein. The sample has hundreds of thousands of distinct CDR3 sequences; around 32% are singletons. The sequenced sample was cultured PBMCs, obtained from culture after CMV antigen stimulation. The source of these receptors is a human donor in good health (CMV status not recorded). Some clones in this sample may be carry-over from other donors' samples.

This clonotype was counted a few times. The chain combines TRBV7-2 with TRBJ2-1, with TRBD1 matching over 8 bases. This CDR3 contains 16 residues. V lost 5 bases to trimming and J lost 2 bases; unmatched junction nucleotides: 8. CDR1 and CDR2 from the germline V gene are SGHTA and FQGNSA. The CDR3 DNA sequence: TGTGCCAGCAGCACCAGACAGGGGCCTACCTACAATGAGCAGTTCTTC. Translation: CASSTRQGPTYNEQFF.

This clonotype was counted only a few times. The rearrangement joins TRBV20-1 to TRBJ2-7; 11 bases map to TRBD1. The germline gives CDR1 DFQATT, CDR2 SNEGSKA (reference sequence). The junction had 8 bases not matched to a gene; V was cut back by 1 base and J by 3 bases. This CDR3 has 16 residues. The CDR3, as DNA: TGCAGTGCTAGAGGGACAGGGGGCCCTCAACGCTACGAGCAGTACTTC. Amino acids: CSARGTGGPQRYEQYF.

This clonotype appeared a few times. V is TRBV20-1 and J is TRBJ2-5, with D unclear. The CDR3 runs 13 residues. Trimming took 5 bases from V and 9 from J, leaving 19 bases between them. The germline gives CDR1 DFQATT, CDR2 SNEGSKA (reference sequence). The CDR3 region is CSAPSTAQASQYF. As DNA, the CDR3 is TGCAGTGCTCCATCTACGGCCCAAGCGTCCCAGTACTTC.

This clonotype appeared a few times. This chain connects TRBV7-9 to TRBJ2-1; D is undetermined. This CDR3 contains 14 residues. The V gene's germline CDR1 is SEHNR and CDR2 FQNEAQ (reference sequence). Trimming left V 5 bases short and J 0 bases short, with 8 bases between. The CDR3 nucleotides read TGTGCCAGCAGCATGGGCCGCTCCTACAATGAGCAGTTCTTC. Amino acid sequence: CASSMGRSYNEQFF.

V usage is TRBV6-1 and J usage is TRBJ2-1; D not certain. Per germline, CDR1 MNHNS and CDR2 SASEGT. The CDR3 runs to 14 residues. Deletions cut 4 bases from V and 8 bases from J, with 15 bases between. The CDR3 DNA sequence: TGTGCCAGCAGTGGTTGGGGTTCAGGTTATGAGCAGTTCTTC. Protein: CASSGWGSGYEQFF.

This rearrangement joins TRBV12-3 or TRBV12-4 to TRBJ2-1; D gene ambiguous. The CDR3 runs 15 residues. Trimming pared 2 bases from V and 3 bases from J, leaving 11 bases between. This chain's CDR3 is CASSLRRQFYNEQFF. In DNA form, the CDR3 reads TGTGCCAGCAGTTTAAGACGGCAATTCTACAATGAGCAGTTCTTC.

The chain recombines TRBV18 with TRBJ2-1, with 9 bases identical to TRBD2. Germline CDR1 KGHSH, CDR2 LQKENI. The V and J ends lost 4 bases and 7 bases, in that order; junction bases with no gene match: 5. This CDR3 has 14 residues. The CDR3 DNA is TGTGCCAGCTCACGGCCTAGCGGGGCTAATGAGCAGTTCTTC. It encodes CASSRPSGANEQFF.

J is TRBJ2-2 and V is TRBV6-8; no clear D gene. Trimming took off 2 bases at V and 1 base at J, with 11 bases between the two ends. The CDR3 runs 16 residues. Germline CDR1 reads MNHGY; CDR2 reads SAAAGT. CDR3 in DNA: TGTGCCAGCAGTTACGTTGTCCTACTGAACACCGGGGAGCTGTTTTTT. It encodes CASSYVVLLNTGELFF.

This clonotype turned up a few times. The chain joins TRBV12-3 or TRBV12-4 to TRBJ2-2; no reliable D call. V was shortened by 5 bases and J by 6 bases, with 13 bases between the two germline ends. The CDR3 contains 14 residues. The CDR3 bases are TGTGCCAGCAGTCGCCCCCACGTTCCCGGGGAGCTGTTTTTT. Translating gives CASSRPHVPGELFF.

The genes are TRBV7-2 and TRBJ2-1; 12 bases agree with TRBD2. The CDR3 consists of 14 residues. Germline-derived CDR1 and CDR2 are SGHTA and FQGNSA. The junction had 9 bases not matched to a gene; V was cut back by 5 bases and J by 13 bases. The CDR3 loop reads CASSVLTSGGSQFF. The CDR3 nucleotides are TGTGCCAGCAGCGTCCTTACTAGCGGGGGGTCCCAGTTCTTC.

This chain connects TRBV6-1 to TRBJ2-1; TRBD1 is a possible D gene (5 bases). The CDR3 consists of 15 residues. Per germline, CDR1 MNHNS and CDR2 SASEGT. Between the trimmed V and J ends, which lost 1 base and 0 bases, there was a span of 7 bases. Here the CDR3 DNA reads TGTGCCAGCAGTGAAGTGGGGCGCTCCTACAATGAGCAGTTCTTC. Encoded protein: CASSEVGRSYNEQFF.

V usage is TRBV2 and J usage is TRBJ2-7; perhaps TRBD2 as D (6 bases). Germline assignment: CDR1 SNHLY and CDR2 FYNNEI. V lost 4 bases, J lost 3 bases, and 16 bases lay in between. This CDR3 is built from 15 residues. This CDR3 is CASSALWQGGYEQYF. The CDR3, as DNA: TGTGCCAGCAGTGCTTTATGGCAGGGAGGCTACGAGCAGTACTTC. Variable domain in full (rest from reference TRBV2 and TRBJ2-7): EPEVTQTPSHQVTQMGQEVILRCVPISNHLYFYWYRQILGQKVEFLVSFYNNEISEKSEIFDDQFSVERPDGSNFTLKIRSTKLEDSAMYFCASSALWQGGYEQYFGPGTRLTVT.

The chain links TRBV27 to TRBJ2-5; maybe TRBD2 (5 bases). Germline V gene sequence: CDR1 MNHEY, CDR2 SMNVEV (reference sequence). Deletions cut 0 bases from V and 3 bases from J, with 14 bases between. The CDR3 totals 16 residues. The CDR3 DNA sequence: TGTGCCAGCAGTTTATCAGGCGGGTTAGGGAAAGAGACCCAGTACTTC. This sequence encodes CASSLSGGLGKETQYF.

This chain links TRBV6-6 with TRBJ2-6; tentatively, D is TRBD1 (6 bases). The germline V gene has CDR1 MNHNY and CDR2 SVGAGI (reference sequence). CDR3 length equals 15 residues. Trimming shortened V by 6 bases and J by 0 bases, and 9 bases separated the two germline ends. The DNA of the CDR3 is TGTGCCAGCAGAGACAGGTACTCTGGGGCCAACGTCCTGACTTTC. Encoded protein: CASRDRYSGANVLTF.

This clonotype was observed a handful of times. The chain is built from TRBV4-1 and TRBJ2-7; 7 bases match TRBD1. Germline trimming cut 4 bases from V and 7 bases from J; bases unmatched to any gene: 13. CDR1 and CDR2 from the germline V gene are MGHRA and YSYEKL. This CDR3 has 15 amino acids. CDR3 DNA: TGCGCCAGCAGCCTCCCTCAACGAGACAGGGTGGAGCAGTACTTC. Translation: CASSLPQRDRVEQYF.

The chain employs TRBV6-5 and TRBJ1-2, with TRBD1 as a possible D gene (5 bases). CDR1 is MNHEY, CDR2 SVGAGI, per germline. The V end lost 5 bases, the J end lost 8 bases, and 15 bases lay between the germline ends. CDR3 length: 13 amino acids. CDR3 sequence: CASSPGGLLGYTF. The CDR3 DNA reads TGTGCCAGCAGTCCCGGGGGACTCCTCGGCTACACCTTC.

This clonotype has only a few counts. The rearrangement links TRBV15 to TRBJ1-1; D is unclear. CDR1 is LNHNV and CDR2 is YYDKDF in the germline V gene (reference sequence). Trimming cost V 3 bases and J 0 bases, with 5 bases left between them. The CDR3 has 13 amino acids. This CDR3 reads CATSSHLNTEAFF. For the CDR3, the DNA is TGTGCCACCAGCAGCCACCTGAACACTGAAGCTTTCTTT.

This clonotype was seen a few times. This sequence joins TRBV7-2 and TRBJ2-1; D might be TRBD1 (8 bases). Germline V gives CDR1 SGHTA, CDR2 FQGNSA. This CDR3 spans 15 amino acids. V lost 5 bases to trimming and J lost 4 bases, with 15 bases between them. CDR3 region: CASSAHRGGYNEQFF. CDR3 coding DNA: TGTGCCAGCAGCGCCCACAGGGGGGGTTACAATGAGCAGTTCTTC.

This clonotype was recorded a few times. The J gene is TRBJ2-5, the V gene TRBV5-4; TRBD2 matches at 8 bases. The V and J ends lost 3 bases and 5 bases, in that order; junction bases with no gene match: 15. The V gene's germline CDR1 is SGHNT and CDR2 YYREEE (reference sequence). The CDR3 runs 17 residues. CDR3 coding DNA: TGTGCCAGCAGCTGGGGGACTAGGGCGGGAGGTTCGGAGACCCAGTACTTC. It encodes CASSWGTRAGGSETQYF.

This clonotype was seen a handful of times. The rearrangement links TRBV11-2 to TRBJ2-5; 8 nucleotides match TRBD2. The CDR3 consists of 14 residues. V lost 3 bases and J lost 5; bases outside the gene matches: 5. Germline loops: CDR1 SGHAT, CDR2 FQNNGV. The CDR3: CASSFSGTKETQYF. In DNA form, the CDR3 reads TGTGCCAGCAGCTTTAGCGGGACAAAGGAGACCCAGTACTTC.

This clonotype was seen a few times. CDR3 in DNA: TGTGCCAGCAGAAAGAGGGCAGGGGAGACCCAGTACTTC. It codes for CASRKRAGETQYF. This sequence joins TRBV12-3 or TRBV12-4 and TRBJ2-5; TRBD1 or TRBD2 may be the D gene (5 bases each). CDR3 size: 13 residues. V gave up 6 bases and J gave up 5 bases, with 13 bases separating them.

The rearrangement links TRBV19 to TRBJ2-1, with 12 positions matching TRBD1. The CDR3 totals 16 residues. Germline values: CDR1 LNHDA, CDR2 SQIVND (reference sequence). V was pared by 6 bases and J by 6 bases, with 9 bases of the junction left unmatched. The DNA of the CDR3 is TGTGCCAGTAGCCACACCGGGACAGGGGGCTTCAATGAGCAGTTCTTC. Protein sequence: CASSHTGTGGFNEQFF.

This clonotype was observed a few times. The V and J genes are TRBV7-6 and TRBJ2-3; either TRBD1 or TRBD2 may fit D (6 bases each). CDR1 SGHVS and CDR2 FNYEAQ come from the germline V gene. Between the trimmed V and J ends, which lost 6 bases and 1 base, there was a span of 11 bases. CDR3 length: 14 amino acids. The DNA for the CDR3 is TGTGCCAGCAGGAGGGGGGAGGGCACAGATACGCAGTATTTT. The encoded protein is CASRRGEGTDTQYF.

The chain joins TRBV9 to TRBJ1-4; the D is unclear. CDR3 length: 15 residues. The ends were cut back, 2 bases at V and 0 bases at J, with 8 bases in the middle. Germline loops: CDR1 SGDLS, CDR2 YYNGEE. The CDR3 here is CASSVGRTTNEKLFF. The CDR3 nucleotides read TGTGCCAGCAGCGTCGGGCGTACAACTAATGAAAAACTGTTTTTT.

The gene calls are TRBV12-3 or TRBV12-4 and TRBJ1-1; D not resolved. Trimming took 6 bases from V and 10 from J, leaving 12 bases between them. The CDR3 totals 11 residues. The CDR3 spells CASSLRMRAFF. DNA for the CDR3: TGTGCCAGCAGCCTTAGGATGCGAGCTTTCTTT.

This sequence joins TRBV11-2 and TRBJ1-5; D might be TRBD1 (5 bases). The CDR3 spans 13 residues. Between the trimmed V and J ends, which lost 8 bases and 7 bases, there was a span of 15 bases. CDR1 and CDR2 from the germline V gene are SGHAT and FQNNGV. The CDR3 DNA follows: TGTGCCAGCGTCCGGGACCCCGGGCAGCCCCAGCATTTT. It specifies CASVRDPGQPQHF.

This clonotype was picked up many times. The CDR3 nucleotides read TGTGCCAGCAGCTTAGGGTATCAGCCCCAGCATTTT. Translated, it gives CASSLGYQPQHF. The chain is built from TRBV7-2 and TRBJ1-5; D unresolved. Between the trimmed V and J ends, which lost 1 base and 5 bases, there was a span of 3 bases. Germline CDR1 SGHTA, CDR2 FQGNSA. The CDR3 length is 12 residues.

This clonotype was detected ten times or more. This chain joins TRBV7-2 and TRBJ2-3, with TRBD2 identical over 7 bases. The CDR3 is 16 amino acids. V shed 5 bases and J 0 bases; nucleotides not matched to a gene: 8. Per germline, CDR1 SGHTA and CDR2 FQGNSA. The CDR3 region has the DNA TGTGCCAGCAGCCTCATAGCGGGTTCTAGCACAGATACGCAGTATTTT. Protein: CASSLIAGSSTDTQYF.

The chain employs TRBV6-8 and TRBJ2-5; TRBD2 is a possible D gene (7 bases). Germline CDR1 reads MNHGY; CDR2 reads SAAAGT. There are 15 residues in the CDR3. The V and J ends lost 0 bases and 4 bases respectively, with 12 bases between them. The CDR3 spells CASSYSTGGLETQYF. The CDR3 region has the DNA TGTGCCAGCAGTTACTCGACGGGGGGCCTAGAGACCCAGTACTTC.

This chain links TRBV7-6 with TRBJ2-3; D may be TRBD2 (7 bases). V was clipped by 6 bases and J by 5 bases, with 15 bases between them. CDR1 is SGHVS, CDR2 FNYEAQ, per germline. The length of the CDR3 is 14 residues. DNA for the CDR3: TGTGCCAGCAGGGTCGGGGGGCGGGGAGATACGCAGTATTTT. The encoded protein is CASRVGGRGDTQYF. The full variable domain, completed using reference TRBV7-6 and TRBJ2-3, is GAGVSQSPRYKVTKRGQDVALRCDPISGHVSLYWYRQALGQGPEFLTYFNYEAQQDKSGLPNDRFSAERPEGSISTLTIQRTEQRDSAMYRCASRVGGRGDTQYFGPGTRLTVL.

In its sample, this clonotype was seen a few times. This chain uses TRBV7-2 with TRBJ2-3; D may be TRBD2 (5 bases). Germline CDR1 reads SGHTA; CDR2 reads FQGNSA. The CDR3 extends over 14 amino acids. V lost 4 bases to trimming and J lost 4 bases, with 12 bases between them. CDR3 protein: CASSSTRRPDTQYF. DNA of the CDR3: TGTGCCAGCAGCTCAACACGGAGGCCAGATACGCAGTATTTT.